This paragraph reports one TCR beta chain. It lacks a known antigen. Per-nucleotide qualities are absent, and no much larger clonotype sits a single base away. This record belongs to a study of regulatory T cells in long-lasting Graves disease (dated by TCRdb to the early 2020s). As for the study more broadly: Persistent Graves' disease meant more than 5 years of antithyroid drug treatment with TSH receptor autoantibodies that stayed positive. The study took place in China and was registered as a clinical trial. In the clinical cohort, patients with persistent Graves' disease had used antithyroid drugs for an average of about 9.4 years. TCR sequencing covered 13 persistent and about 20 newly diagnosed Graves' disease patients, 33 samples in total. Peripheral blood TCR sequencing and RNA sequencing compared persistent Graves' disease patients with newly diagnosed Graves' disease patients. Paper-wide results and their limitations: TRBV28, TRBJ1-2 and TRBJ2-5 were preferentially used in persistent disease, while TRBV20-1 and TRBJ2-1 were favored in newly diagnosed disease. Sequencing and analysis were limited to the TCR beta chain. Lower TCR Shannon entropy and fewer highly expanded clones were observed in persistent Graves' disease patients than in newly diagnosed patients, which suggested clonal expansion. Patients with persistent disease shared more public clonotypes (about 2,900) than newly diagnosed patients did (approximately 970). The authors noted that the small sample size was a limitation that may lower accuracy. Because the primary lesion, thyroid tissue, could not be accessed, the study looked at peripheral blood alone.

The time point label of this sample denotes: persistent/refractory GD, antithyroid drugs over 5 years with positive TRAb. RNA was extracted from PBMCs in TRIzol for both TCR sequencing and RNA sequencing. The diagnosis of Graves' disease followed American Thyroid Association guidelines. Patients for the study were recruited at an endocrinology department in Xi'an, China. From each patient, around 8.3 milliliters of peripheral blood was collected into an EDTA anticoagulant tube. Ficoll Paque Plus density gradient separation was used to isolate PBMCs, and no further T cell sorting was performed. An Agilent 2100 Bioanalyzer and agarose gel were used to assess RNA quality, and a NanoDrop 2000 was used to measure RNA concentration. Receptor amplification or capture employed multiplex PCR. Sequencing was carried out with an Illumina HiSeq 4000. iRepertoire HTBI primers and Arm-PCR amplification of CDR3 regions were used to construct TCR beta libraries. PCR products were gel purified before sequencing. The original pipeline was this. Gene usage analysis of CDR3 amino acid clonotypes used the 60 to 80 TRBV and about 14 TRBJ segments found across samples. COPE and FqMerger were used to merge filtered high-quality paired reads into contigs. BLAST was used to align contigs to IMGT TRBV, TRBD and TRBJ reference genes, with CDR3 defined following IMGT. Any clonotype with a frequency above 0.1% was classified as a highly expanded clone. Repertoire diversity was measured by Shannon entropy, and V-J evenness by the Gini coefficient. A clonotype found in more than one individual was treated as public. TCRdb reprocessed the public reads (quality trimming at Q25 with fastp, clone calling with MiXCR) and kept in-frame beta chains. Identical CDR3 proteins give one entry, which carries the most common genes and DNA. These V and J calls rely on TCRdb rather than the paper's analysis. The sample table shows about 450,000 distinct CDR3 sequences, and less than 25% are seen once. About 26% of the sample rests with the top ten.

V has 3 bases trimmed and J has 2 bases trimmed; junction bases matching no gene number 5. The CDR3, from cysteine to phenylalanine, totals 15 residues. The kept DNA is CDR3 alone, 45 bases in frame from the first base. CDR1 DFQATT and CDR2 SNEGSKA were looked up in the germline V gene (reference sequence). This chain joins TRBV20-1 to TRBJ2-5, with 11 bases matching TRBD2. The material sequenced was peripheral blood mononuclear cells (PBMCs), taken when the disease was refractory, from a patient treated with antithyroid drugs. The receptor was isolated from a female donor with Graves disease. The nucleotide sequence is TGCAGTGCTAGGTTACTAGCGGGAGCTCAAGAGACCCAGTACTTC. Its protein reads: CSARLLAGAQETQYF.